This T cell receptor beta chain is drawn from a study of cytomegalovirus exposure and HLA in healthy donors. Findings of the study overall: Cytomegalovirus-associated TCR beta chains were listed, numbering more than 150. Three of the chains that were CMV-associated were confirmed in vitro to be specific for CMV antigens.

Produced via immunoSEQ multiplex PCR; TCRdb's table is partial and in-frame only. The sample contains 130,000 or so clones, roughly 89% of which appear only once. On this clone itself: No antigen is known for it.

V lost 0 bases to trimming and J lost 9 bases, with 13 bases between them. The CDR3 runs 14 residues. Germline assignment: CDR1 SEHNR and CDR2 FQNEAQ (reference sequence). The source material was PBMCs. The J gene is TRBJ2-3, the V gene TRBV7-9; a weak D match, TRBD2 (6 bases). The TCR comes from a man aged 25-45 years in good health and CMV-seronegative. CDR3 residues: CASSLAAGLLTQYF. The CDR3 DNA is TGTGCCAGCAGCTTAGCGGCGGGACTTCTCACGCAGTATTTT.